These 32 T cell receptor beta chains originate from one sample sequenced in a study of T cells in Graves' hyperthyroidism and ophthalmopathy. The investigators amplified TCR beta CDR3 regions from RNA transcripts. A set of HTBI primers served as the primers for a first-round RT-PCR of the TCR CDR3. Via MiXCR, TCRdb re-called the multiplex PCR reads, giving one row per CDR3 protein. The sample has fewer than 550,000 distinct CDR3 sequences; more than 15% are singletons. The specimen was blood. These receptors all come from a woman in her late teens or twenties with Graves' hyperthyroidism.

The CDR3, as DNA: TGCGCCAGCAGCCGAGCTAGCGGGATTTTGGATACGCAGTATTTT. Protein product: CASSRASGILDTQYF. The rearrangement uses TRBV4-1 and TRBJ2-3; TRBD2 matches at 9 bases. The CDR3 covers 15 residues. Germline V CDR1 and CDR2: MGHRA, YSYEKL. V shed 4 bases, J shed 6 bases, and the junction held 8 bases outside the gene matches.

The chain carries TRBV7-2 and TRBJ1-1; D is possibly TRBD1 (5 bases). The CDR3 covers 14 residues. CDR1 and CDR2 from the germline V gene are SGHTA and FQGNSA. Trimming left V 5 bases short and J 4 bases short, with 14 bases between. CDR3 coding DNA: TGTGCCAGCAGCCAAACGGGGGGGGGCACTGAAGCTTTCTTT. It yields the protein CASSQTGGGTEAFF.

The gene calls are TRBV2 and TRBJ2-7; tentative D call: TRBD1 (5 bases). Germline V CDR1 and CDR2: SNHLY, FYNNEI. The CDR3 is made up of 14 amino acids. The V end lost 3 bases, the J end lost 4 bases, and 13 bases lay between the germline ends. The CDR3 protein is CASSDPGKKYEQYF. CDR3 DNA: TGTGCCAGCAGTGATCCAGGGAAGAAATACGAGCAGTACTTC.

The chain recombines TRBV18 with TRBJ2-5; no clear D. CDR3 size: 15 residues. The V gene lost 3 bases and the J gene lost 2 bases, with 13 bases spanning the gap. Looked up from germline, CDR1 is KGHSH and CDR2 is LQKENI. CDR3 sequence reads: CASSPRGTAQETQYF. The CDR3 region has the DNA TGTGCCAGCTCACCTAGAGGAACAGCTCAAGAGACCCAGTACTTC. Looking up the rest from reference TRBV18 and TRBJ2-5 gives the full variable domain: NAGVMQNPRHLVRRRGQEARLRCSPMKGHSHVYWYRQLPEEGLKFMVYLQKENIIDESGMPKERFSAEFPKEGPSILRIQQVVRGDSAAYFCASSPRGTAQETQYFGPGTRLLVL.

As regards this clonotype: Possible read error: a much larger clone is one base away. The chain carries TRBV6-1 and TRBJ1-5, with D perhaps matching TRBD1 (5 bases). CDR3 length: 13 amino acids. CDR1 and CDR2 from the germline V gene are MNHNS and SASEGT. CDR3 sequence reads: CASKRGSGQLQHF. The CDR3 coding sequence is TGTGCCAGCAAACGGGGGTCAGGTCAGCTCCAGCATTTT.

The chain is built from TRBV2 and TRBJ2-2, with TRBD2 matching 10 bases. Germline trimming cut 7 bases from V and 5 bases from J; bases unmatched to any gene: 13. The V gene's germline CDR1 is SNHLY and CDR2 FYNNEI. CDR3 length: 17 amino acids. The CDR3 DNA follows: TGTGCCAGCAAAAGAAGCCTAGCGGGGGACGAGACCGGGGAGCTGTTTTTT. Amino acids: CASKRSLAGDETGELFF.

This chain uses TRBV2 with TRBJ2-7; 8 positions agree with TRBD1. Germline-derived CDR1 and CDR2 are SNHLY and FYNNEI. This CDR3 region has 15 residues. V lost 4 bases and J lost 4; bases outside the gene matches: 9. The CDR3: CASSGETGVVYEQYF. Here the CDR3 DNA reads TGTGCCAGCAGTGGAGAGACAGGGGTTGTATACGAGCAGTACTTC.

The table lists this clonotype with many counts. J is TRBJ2-3 and V is TRBV5-1, with 8 bases lining up with TRBD2. The CDR3 length is 15 residues. Germline lookup yields CDR1 SGHRS and CDR2 YFSETQ. Germline trimming cut 1 base from V and 4 bases from J; bases unmatched to any gene: 5. The CDR3 DNA reads TGCGCCAGCAGCTTGCGGCTCGGGAGGGCAGATACGCAGTATTTT. Its translation is CASSLRLGRADTQYF.

This clonotype was counted many times. The chain employs TRBV6-1 and TRBJ1-3, with TRBD1 matching over 8 bases. Germline lookup yields CDR1 MNHNS and CDR2 SASEGT. V lost 7 bases and J lost 0; bases outside the gene matches: 8. The CDR3 spans 16 residues. CDR3 sequence reads: CASNPGQEISGNTIYF. Here the CDR3 DNA reads TGTGCCAGCAACCCGGGACAGGAAATCTCTGGAAACACCATATATTTT.

This clonotype was picked up a small number of times. The genes are TRBV6-1 and TRBJ1-5; tentative D call: TRBD1 (6 bases). CDR3 length equals 14 residues. V was shortened by 6 bases and J by 3 bases, with 12 bases between the two germline ends. The germline gives CDR1 MNHNS, CDR2 SASEGT. The DNA for the CDR3 is TGTGCCAGCAGCCGAACAGGGACCAATCAGCCCCAGCATTTT. Protein: CASSRTGTNQPQHF.

This chain joins TRBV28 and TRBJ1-5; 8 positions match TRBD1. The V segment lost 9 bases and the J segment 9 bases; nucleotides outside the gene matches: 10. Per the germline V gene, CDR1 is MDHEN and CDR2 is SYDVKM. The CDR3 extends over 13 amino acids. The CDR3 sequence is CASETGAAGPQHF. The CDR3 nucleotides are TGTGCCAGTGAGACAGGGGCCGCAGGGCCCCAGCATTTT.

This clonotype was detected ten times or more. The rearrangement links TRBV6-1 to TRBJ2-2; D remains unclear. The V end was cut by 6 bases, the J end by 0 bases, with 17 bases between. Germline-derived CDR1 and CDR2 are MNHNS and SASEGT. The CDR3 contains 17 residues. The CDR3 protein is CASSHPSDFANTGELFF. In DNA form, the CDR3 reads TGTGCCAGCAGCCACCCTAGTGACTTCGCGAACACCGGGGAGCTGTTTTTT.

This clonotype was seen repeatedly, ten times or more. The chain combines TRBV2 with TRBJ1-2; weak D call: TRBD1 (5 bases). This CDR3 is built from 13 residues. Trimming shortened V by 11 bases and J by 5 bases, and 18 bases separated the two germline ends. The V gene's germline CDR1 is SNHLY and CDR2 FYNNEI. Written as DNA, the CDR3 is TGTGCCTACGGGACTCCCGGGGGTTATGGCTACACCTTC. As protein: CAYGTPGGYGYTF.

In this sample, this clonotype turned up many times. CDR3 DNA: TGTGCCAGCTCTCTTACAGGGGCCGGGGAGCAGTACTTC. This encodes CASSLTGAGEQYF. The genes are TRBV18 and TRBJ2-7, with 7 positions matching TRBD1. Per germline, CDR1 KGHSH and CDR2 LQKENI. Unmatched junction bases numbered 9, after V lost 6 bases and J lost 7 bases. This CDR3 spans 13 amino acids.

This clonotype was seen ten or more times. The DNA of the CDR3 is TGTGCCAGCAGCTTGCAGGGAACAGATACGCAGTATTTT. This sequence encodes CASSLQGTDTQYF. The chain links TRBV12-3 or TRBV12-4 to TRBJ2-3; a weak D match, TRBD1 (5 bases). Trimming left V 6 bases short and J 3 bases short, with 10 bases between. The CDR3 contains 13 residues.

This clonotype showed up just once. Sequence at one end of the junction differs from germline and may be a read error. The rearrangement joins TRBV5-1 to TRBJ1-2; possibly TRBD1 for D (6 bases). The CDR3 consists of 11 residues. Looked up from germline, CDR1 is SGHRS and CDR2 is YFSETQ. The CDR3 region has the DNA TGTGCCAGCGGCCGGGGGCATGGCTACACCTTC. It is translated as CASGRGHGYTF.

Ten or more counts support this clonotype. The chain is built from TRBV12-3 or TRBV12-4 and TRBJ2-5, with D perhaps matching TRBD2 (6 bases). V lost 0 bases and J 5 bases, leaving 10 bases between the germline ends. CDR3 length: 14 residues. Written as DNA, the CDR3 is TGTGCCAGCAGTTTAGCGCGGGGAAAGGAGACCCAGTACTTC. Its translation: CASSLARGKETQYF.

A note on this clonotype: This could be a read error, since a much larger clone is one nucleotide away. The chain combines TRBV6-1 with TRBJ2-4; 7 bases agree with TRBD1. Germline assignment: CDR1 MNHNS and CDR2 SASEGT. The CDR3 spans 13 residues. The J segment lost 9 bases and the V segment lost 3 bases, leaving 5 bases of the junction unmatched. For the CDR3, the DNA is TGTGCCAGCAGTGAGAGCTCAGGGGGCATTCAGTACTTC. It specifies CASSESSGGIQYF.

The chain links TRBV4-2 to TRBJ2-5; 9 nucleotides align to TRBD2. The trim removed 4 bases at V and 7 bases at J, leaving 4 bases unmatched. This CDR3 contains 13 residues. The germline gives CDR1 LGHNA, CDR2 YNFKEQ. Here the CDR3 reads CASSPSGDGTQYF. The CDR3 DNA reads as TGTGCCAGCAGCCCTAGCGGGGACGGGACCCAGTACTTC.

The rearrangement links TRBV28 to TRBJ2-1; 7 nucleotides agree with TRBD1. The CDR3 is 15 amino acids. Germline trimming cut 2 bases from V and 8 bases from J; bases unmatched to any gene: 9. Germline lookup yields CDR1 MDHEN and CDR2 SYDVKM. The CDR3 reads CASSLDRAGIDEQFF. Here the CDR3 DNA reads TGTGCCAGCAGTTTAGACAGGGCAGGGATCGATGAGCAGTTCTTC.

This clonotype was seen repeatedly, ten times or more. The gene calls are TRBV7-2 and TRBJ2-1; D gene ambiguous. Germline-derived CDR1 and CDR2 are SGHTA and FQGNSA. This CDR3 is built from 15 residues. V was trimmed by 3 bases and J by 2 bases, leaving 11 bases between them. CDR3: CASSFVGGAYNEQFF. The CDR3 DNA follows: TGTGCCAGCAGCTTCGTAGGCGGCGCCTACAATGAGCAGTTCTTC.

This clonotype showed up many times. This chain uses TRBV2 with TRBJ2-7; possible D gene TRBD2, 5 bases. The CDR3 loop spans 15 amino acids. Trimming removed 2 bases from V and 1 base from J, with 12 bases in between. Germline loops: CDR1 SNHLY, CDR2 FYNNEI. The CDR3 DNA sequence: TGTGCCAGCAGTGAACGGGGTAGTCTGTCCTACGAGCAGTACTTC. Its translation: CASSERGSLSYEQYF.

This clonotype came up many times. V is TRBV28 and J is TRBJ1-1; D perhaps matches TRBD1 (6 bases). This CDR3 is 15 amino acids long. Per the germline V gene, CDR1 is MDHEN and CDR2 is SYDVKM. V lost 6 bases, J lost 1 base, and 15 bases lay in between. CDR3 in DNA: TGTGCCAGCAGGCGACCTACAGGGCCGAACACTGAAGCTTTCTTT. This gives the protein CASRRPTGPNTEAFF. Complete variable domain (other parts from reference TRBV28 and TRBJ1-1): DVKVTQSSRYLVKRTGEKVFLECVQDMDHENMFWYRQDPGLGLRLIYFSYDVKMKEKGDIPEGYSVSREKKERFSLILESASTNQTSMYLCASRRPTGPNTEAFFGQGTRLTVV.

This clonotype was seen ten or more times. The chain employs TRBV5-1 and TRBJ1-4, with 7 bases aligning to TRBD1. V was clipped by 4 bases and J by 7 bases; unmatched bases: 4. Germline CDR1 reads SGHRS; CDR2 reads YFSETQ. The CDR3 runs to 13 residues. This chain's CDR3 is CASSHGQAEKLFF. DNA for the CDR3: TGCGCCAGCAGCCACGGACAGGCTGAAAAACTGTTTTTT.

This chain uses TRBV7-3 with TRBJ2-1, with D perhaps matching TRBD1 (5 bases). The germline V and J ends were trimmed by 5 bases and 9 bases, with 17 bases remaining between them. CDR1 is SGHTA, CDR2 FQGTGA, per germline. There are 14 residues in the CDR3. CDR3 sequence: CASSARPGNSEQFF. The CDR3, as DNA: TGTGCCAGCAGCGCCCGGCCAGGGAACAGTGAGCAGTTCTTC.

This clonotype has ten or more counts. This chain joins TRBV5-6 and TRBJ2-7; no clear D. V gave up 3 bases and J gave up 7 bases, with 14 bases separating them. CDR1 is SGHDT, CDR2 YYEEEE, per germline. This CDR3 is 13 amino acids long. CDR3 sequence reads: CASSSWVRQEQYF. In DNA form, the CDR3 reads TGTGCCAGCAGCTCATGGGTCCGCCAGGAGCAGTACTTC.

This clonotype was seen repeatedly, ten times or more. The V gene is TRBV6-5, the J gene TRBJ2-1; 12 nucleotides align to TRBD2. Germline assignment: CDR1 MNHEY and CDR2 SVGAGI. The length of the CDR3 is 16 residues. V was pared by 2 bases and J by 5 bases, with 4 bases of the junction left unmatched. The CDR3 DNA is TGTGCCAGCAGTTACGGGCTAGCGGGGGGGAACAATGAGCAGTTCTTC. Encoded protein: CASSYGLAGGNNEQFF.

In this sample, this clonotype turned up many times. The chain is built from TRBV6-2 or TRBV6-3 and TRBJ2-7; possibly TRBD2 for D (5 bases). The length of the CDR3 is 13 residues. V was pared by 5 bases and J by 6 bases, with 14 bases between. Germline V lookup: CDR1 MNHEY, CDR2 SVGEGT. The CDR3 spells CASSAGEGGEQYF. The CDR3 nucleotides read TGTGCCAGCAGTGCAGGAGAGGGTGGCGAGCAGTACTTC.

This clonotype was observed at least ten times. This rearrangement joins TRBV18 to TRBJ2-7; 7 positions match TRBD2. With 0 bases clipped from V and 3 bases from J, the junction kept 5 bases outside the gene matches. The CDR3 covers 15 residues. From germline, CDR1 is KGHSH and CDR2 LQKENI. The CDR3 region is CASSPPPAGRYEQYF. CDR3 DNA: TGTGCCAGCTCACCACCGCCAGCGGGGCGCTACGAGCAGTACTTC.

The V and J genes are TRBV2 and TRBJ1-1; tentatively, D is TRBD1 (5 bases). Per germline, CDR1 SNHLY and CDR2 FYNNEI. V was clipped by 6 bases and J by 11 bases, with 13 bases between them. The CDR3 is 11 amino acids. In nucleotides, the CDR3 is TGTGCCAGCAGCGGGGGGGGGGGGGCTTTCTTT. Translating gives CASSGGGGAFF.

This clonotype was seen more than once but under ten times. Being one base from a much bigger clone, this may be a read error. CDR3 sequence: CASSSRRVMVCEQYF. The CDR3 nucleotides read TGTGCCAGCAGCTCCCGACGGGTAATGGTCTGCGAGCAGTACTTC. The rearrangement links TRBV3-1 to TRBJ2-7; D not resolved. Trimming stripped 5 bases from V and 6 bases from J, with 20 bases between. Germline loops: CDR1 LGHDT, CDR2 YNNKEL (reference sequence). The CDR3 extends over 15 amino acids.

As regards this clonotype: A much larger clone sits a single nucleotide away, making a read error possible. This chain connects TRBV7-2 to TRBJ2-7, with 8 positions matching TRBD2. Trimming cost V 1 base and J 7 bases; bases outside gene matches: 3. Germline assignment: CDR1 SGHTA and CDR2 FQGNSA. The CDR3 consists of 13 residues. CDR3 nucleotide sequence: TGTGCCAGCAGCTTAGTGATAGCGGGGGAGCAGTACTTC. It yields the protein CASSLVIAGEQYF.